The present TCR beta chain was sequenced within a study of OX40 agonist ivuxolimab in advanced cancers. With V trimmed by 3 bases and J by 4 bases, 1 base remained unmatched. The length of the CDR3 is 12 residues. Per the germline V gene, CDR1 is SGHRS and CDR2 is YFSETQ. The table came from immunoSEQ multiplex PCR; TCRdb's copy has only in-frame clones and leaves some out. The repertoire holds 100,000 to 130,000 clones, with 91% as singletons. The V gene is TRBV5-1, the J gene TRBJ2-7; 7 nucleotides align to TRBD1. This sample comprised CD4+ or CD8+ T cells sorted from blood, obtained in a trial of the OX40 agonist ivuxolimab. This clonotype was sampled from an adult with an advanced solid tumor such as melanoma, head and neck, liver or kidney cancer. CDR3 region: CASSSGGYEQYF. The DNA of the CDR3 is TGCGCCAGCAGCTCAGGGGGATACGAGCAGTACTTC.